This TCR beta chain was documented in a study of cytomegalovirus exposure and HLA in healthy donors. PCR employed 60 Vbeta and 13 Jbeta primers. The table came from immunoSEQ multiplex PCR; TCRdb's copy has only in-frame clones and leaves some out. Altogether under 70,000 clones are present, roughly two thirds being singletons, with the ten largest covering 2% to 2.5%. Comments on this clone: Its specificity is unknown.

Findings of the study overall: Several V segments, TRBV6-2 and TRBV6-3 among them, could not be told apart and were dropped. By a later analysis, the bulk of CMV-associated TCR beta chains appeared HLA-restricted.

This CDR3 is built from 17 residues. Trimming left V 0 bases short and J 1 base short, with 14 bases between. Material for sequencing was PBMCs. The sequence was collected from a woman aged 30 to 39 in good health and CMV-seronegative. The chain employs TRBV5-7 and TRBJ1-5; D ambiguous. TRBV5-7 is an ORF for which the function is uncertain. The CDR3 DNA follows: TGTGCCAGCAGCTTGGGTTCGGGAACCGGGAGCAATCAGCCCCAGCATTTT. Translating gives CASSLGSGTGSNQPQHF.